The rows below give T cell receptor beta chains drawn from one sample of a study of response to subunit inactivated influenza vaccine. MiXCR was run by TCRdb on the RT-PCR reads, yielding one entry per CDR3 protein. The table shows 400,000 to 550,000 distinct CDR3 sequences, with 25% occurring only once. Here the sequenced sample was CD4+ T cells sorted from PBMCs, taken more than 4 days after vaccination. These receptors were collected from a man aged 45-65 years who received an inactivated influenza vaccine. CDR3s include the opening cysteine and the closing phenylalanine or tryptophan. Fields, in order: J gene, V gene, CDR3 protein.

J gene: TRBJ2-1; V gene: TRBV5-1; CDR3 protein: CASSGGQGPYNEQFF
J gene: TRBJ2-3; V gene: TRBV5-1; CDR3 protein: CASSSGDWDTQYF
J gene: TRBJ2-2; V gene: TRBV5-1; CDR3 protein: CASSKVGGDTGELFF
J gene: TRBJ2-1; V gene: TRBV5-1; CDR3 protein: CASSSNPTGYNEQFF
J gene: TRBJ1-1; V gene: TRBV28; CDR3 protein: CASIGHAGGAFF
J gene: TRBJ2-7; V gene: TRBV5-1; CDR3 protein: CASSLDAGVDSEQYF
J gene: TRBJ2-5; V gene: TRBV20-1; CDR3 protein: CSAREGGRQETQYF
J gene: TRBJ1-1; V gene: TRBV20-1; CDR3 protein: CSARVQGGNTEAFF
J gene: TRBJ2-1; V gene: TRBV10-3; CDR3 protein: CAITGGSYNEQFF
J gene: TRBJ1-6; V gene: TRBV3-1; CDR3 protein: CASRSRDGNSPLHF
J gene: TRBJ2-7; V gene: TRBV6-5; CDR3 protein: CASSYSKSGRTYEQYF
J gene: TRBJ2-3; V gene: TRBV29-1; CDR3 protein: CSGGLTFADTQYF
J gene: TRBJ1-2; V gene: TRBV5-1; CDR3 protein: CASSLNGARVGYTF
J gene: TRBJ2-1; V gene: TRBV5-1; CDR3 protein: CASSPVAAGQGEQFF
J gene: TRBJ2-7; V gene: TRBV12-3/TRBV12-4; CDR3 protein: CASSYRGRHEQYF
J gene: TRBJ2-1; V gene: TRBV12-3/TRBV12-4; CDR3 protein: CASSFFGLAGPLNEQFF
J gene: TRBJ1-1; V gene: TRBV6-5; CDR3 protein: CASSYSRGRDKSNTEAFF
J gene: TRBJ2-5; V gene: TRBV10-3; CDR3 protein: CAISESTSRETQYF
J gene: TRBJ2-1; V gene: TRBV5-1; CDR3 protein: CASSYPYSTSGSTNEQFF
J gene: TRBJ2-5; V gene: TRBV11-2; CDR3 protein: CASSSLPNTGLAGGTQYF
J gene: TRBJ2-3; V gene: TRBV2; CDR3 protein: CASSLPRTGRYTQYF
J gene: TRBJ2-7; V gene: TRBV28; CDR3 protein: CASSFPGAEQYF
J gene: TRBJ2-3; V gene: TRBV18; CDR3 protein: CASSSFRGTKDTQYF
J gene: TRBJ2-3; V gene: TRBV5-1; CDR3 protein: CASSYRDPNTDTQYF
J gene: TRBJ2-1; V gene: TRBV29-1; CDR3 protein: CSVDLRFSYNEQFF
J gene: TRBJ2-2; V gene: TRBV2; CDR3 protein: CASSALAFGNTGELFF
J gene: TRBJ2-7; V gene: TRBV12-3/TRBV12-4; CDR3 protein: CAISWGGPDEQYF
J gene: TRBJ2-7; V gene: TRBV7-2; CDR3 protein: CASSWGPLSYEQYF
J gene: TRBJ2-2; V gene: TRBV10-3; CDR3 protein: CATSDGAQNTGELFF
J gene: TRBJ1-1; V gene: TRBV5-1; CDR3 protein: CASSNRQNTEAFF
J gene: TRBJ2-6; V gene: TRBV7-6; CDR3 protein: CASSLVEGRQSSGANVLTF
J gene: TRBJ2-7; V gene: TRBV7-2; CDR3 protein: CASSLVGTSDYYEQYF
J gene: TRBJ2-3; V gene: TRBV4-3; CDR3 protein: CASSQEFSTDTQYF
J gene: TRBJ1-5; V gene: TRBV20-1; CDR3 protein: CSAKLEGNQPQHF
J gene: TRBJ1-2; V gene: TRBV11-2; CDR3 protein: CASSLAFQGNSYGYTF
J gene: TRBJ2-1; V gene: TRBV27; CDR3 protein: CASSPRDSPYNEQFF
J gene: TRBJ2-4; V gene: TRBV29-1; CDR3 protein: CSVELPGISIQYF
J gene: TRBJ2-1; V gene: TRBV5-5; CDR3 protein: CASSSRPASYNEQFF
J gene: TRBJ1-1; V gene: TRBV3-1; CDR3 protein: CASSRTVNTEAFF
J gene: TRBJ2-7; V gene: TRBV6-2/TRBV6-3; CDR3 protein: CASSYSGAFRPYEQYF
J gene: TRBJ2-1; V gene: TRBV5-1; CDR3 protein: CASSWGTSGIYNEQFF
J gene: TRBJ1-5; V gene: TRBV7-9; CDR3 protein: CASSLEGGSQPQHF
J gene: TRBJ2-2; V gene: TRBV12-3/TRBV12-4; CDR3 protein: CASSGQGATGELFF
J gene: TRBJ1-3; V gene: TRBV29-1; CDR3 protein: CSVEDGGNTIYF
J gene: TRBJ1-1; V gene: TRBV18; CDR3 protein: CASSQDRNTEAFF
J gene: TRBJ2-5; V gene: TRBV20-1; CDR3 protein: CSASLAGGLGETQYF
J gene: TRBJ1-4; V gene: TRBV11-2; CDR3 protein: CASSLDPGGGEKLFF
J gene: TRBJ2-3; V gene: TRBV12-3/TRBV12-4; CDR3 protein: CASSPSGGVTDTQYF
J gene: TRBJ1-2; V gene: TRBV2; CDR3 protein: CASSQEHYGYTF
J gene: TRBJ2-7; V gene: TRBV29-1; CDR3 protein: CSARTGGTYEQYF
J gene: TRBJ1-2; V gene: TRBV7-2; CDR3 protein: CASSLFAVGTAGYTF
J gene: TRBJ1-1; V gene: TRBV6-1; CDR3 protein: CASRVRPTGAGVNTEAFF
J gene: TRBJ2-5; V gene: TRBV4-2; CDR3 protein: CASSQAQGAETQYF
J gene: TRBJ1-2; V gene: TRBV7-9; CDR3 protein: CASSSYPGQGLNYGYTF
J gene: TRBJ1-2; V gene: TRBV4-3; CDR3 protein: CASSQADREYGYTF
J gene: TRBJ2-2; V gene: TRBV5-1; CDR3 protein: CASSGGGINTGELFF
J gene: TRBJ1-4; V gene: TRBV5-1; CDR3 protein: CASSVTQGRGEKLFF
J gene: TRBJ1-5; V gene: TRBV20-1; CDR3 protein: CSAPKGYKNWTGPDPNQPQHF
J gene: TRBJ1-2; V gene: TRBV5-6; CDR3 protein: CASSLYYLGSKNYGYTF
J gene: TRBJ2-2; V gene: TRBV20-1; CDR3 protein: CSARDGTMGVGELFF